This T cell receptor (beta chain) was identified during a study of blood T cell repertoires in COVID-19. Followed longitudinally, the Seattle patients had been enrolled during active infection. Original data processing: Researchers report that nucleated cell counts were estimated from reference gene primer amplification. Sequencing used immunoSEQ multiplex PCR; TCRdb keeps in-frame clones, though not all of them. The V and J calls and clone size come from that table; D and trimming were worked out from the DNA. Among around 260,000 clones listed, around 82% were seen once. The sequencing input was peripheral blood. This receptor was taken from a human donor with COVID-19, enrolled during active disease. The donor label of this sample is uncertain.

As DNA, the CDR3 is TGTGCCAGCAGCGTAGTAACTAGCGGGGATGAGCAGTTCTTC. Protein: CASSVVTSGDEQFF. The chain carries TRBV9 and TRBJ2-1; 10 bases line up with TRBD2. With 0 bases clipped from V and 8 bases from J, the junction kept 2 bases outside the gene matches. The CDR3 is 14 amino acids. CDR1 SGDLS and CDR2 YYNGEE come from the germline V gene. The full variable domain, in which reference TRBV9 and TRBJ2-1 provide the parts outside the CDR3, is DSGVTQTPKHLITATGQRVTLRCSPRSGDLSVYWYQQSLDQGLQFLIQYYNGEERAKGNILERFSAQQFPDLHSELNLSSLELGDSALYFCASSVVTSGDEQFFGPGTRLTVL.